This entry concerns a single T cell receptor (beta chain). Its antigen is not identified. The data are from a study of T cells in Graves' hyperthyroidism and ophthalmopathy. Study-level findings and limits: Ophthalmopathy was predicted by the model a median of 6.5 months ahead of onset. Ophthalmopathy stood apart from stable hyperthyroidism in a 13 V-J model. Among thyroid clonotypes expanded above 0.001, most also appeared in blood.

Germline V gives CDR1 SNHLY, CDR2 FYNNEI. Deletions cut 8 bases from V and 4 bases from J, with 17 bases between. The CDR3 length is 14 residues. RNA transcripts provided the source from which TCR beta CDR3 regions were amplified. An initial round of RT-PCR targeting the TCR CDR3 relied on the HTBI primer set. Via MiXCR, TCRdb re-called the multiplex PCR reads, giving one row per CDR3 protein. There are more than 550,000 distinct CDR3 sequences in the sample; 45% occur only once, and under 8% lies in the top ten. The chain recombines TRBV2 with TRBJ1-2; D is perhaps TRBD1 (5 bases). This TCR was recovered from an adult man with Graves' disease, either hyperthyroidism or ophthalmopathy (not recorded which). The specimen was peripheral blood or thyroid tissue (not recorded which). The CDR3 sequence: CASQLRDGPYGYTF. The DNA of the CDR3 is TGTGCCAGCCAGTTGAGGGACGGACCCTATGGCTACACCTTC.